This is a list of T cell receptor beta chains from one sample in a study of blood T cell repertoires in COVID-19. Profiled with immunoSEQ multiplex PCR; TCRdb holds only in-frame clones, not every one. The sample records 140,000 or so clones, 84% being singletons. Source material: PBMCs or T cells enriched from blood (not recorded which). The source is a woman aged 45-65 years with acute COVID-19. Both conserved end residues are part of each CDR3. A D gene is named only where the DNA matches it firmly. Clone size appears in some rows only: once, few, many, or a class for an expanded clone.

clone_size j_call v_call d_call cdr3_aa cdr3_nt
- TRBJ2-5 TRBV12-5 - CASALGGRETQYF TGTGCTAGTGCCCTCGGGGGGCGAGAGACCCAGTACTTC
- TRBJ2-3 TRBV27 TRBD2 CASSSLAGFTDTQYF TGTGCCAGCAGTTCTTTAGCGGGGTTCACAGATACGCAGTATTTT
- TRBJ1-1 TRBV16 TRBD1 CASSQLDRVREAFF TGTGCCAGCAGCCAACTAGACAGGGTGAGAGAAGCTTTCTTT
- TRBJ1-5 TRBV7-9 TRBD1 CASSTGAQPQHF TGTGCCAGCAGCACAGGGGCCCAGCCCCAGCATTTT
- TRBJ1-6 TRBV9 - CASSETAIYNSPLHF TGTGCCAGCAGCGAGACAGCTATCTATAATTCACCCCTCCACTTT
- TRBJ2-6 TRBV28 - CASISEGGRSSGANVLTF TGTGCCAGCATTTCCGAGGGGGGGCGTAGCTCTGGGGCCAACGTCCTGACTTTC
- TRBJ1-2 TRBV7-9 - CASSFERGGYTF TGTGCCAGCAGCTTCGAGAGAGGTGGCTACACCTTC
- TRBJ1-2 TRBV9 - CASSGGGYGYTF TGTGCCAGCAGCGGCGGGGGTTATGGCTACACCTTC
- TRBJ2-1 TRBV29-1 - CSVIPSNEQFF TGCAGCGTTATCCCTTCCAATGAGCAGTTCTTC
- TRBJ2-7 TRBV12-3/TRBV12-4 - CASSYSHSYEQYF TGTGCCAGCAGTTACTCCCACTCCTACGAGCAGTACTTC
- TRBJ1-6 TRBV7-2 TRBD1 CASSLGDSNSPLHF TGTGCCAGCAGCTTGGGGGACAGTAATTCACCCCTCCACTTT
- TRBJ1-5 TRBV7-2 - CASRRTTGGNQPQHF TGTGCCAGCAGAAGAACAACGGGGGGCAATCAGCCCCAGCATTTT
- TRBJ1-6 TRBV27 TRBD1 CASSSVRTGNNSPLHF TGTGCCAGCAGTTCCGTCCGGACAGGGAATAATTCACCCCTCCACTTT
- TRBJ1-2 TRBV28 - CASSSPGQFIYGGYTF TGTGCCAGCAGTTCCCCCGGACAGTTTATTTATGGGGGCTACACCTTC
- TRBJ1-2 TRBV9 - CASSVVSYGYTF TGTGCCAGCAGCGTAGTGAGCTATGGCTACACCTTC
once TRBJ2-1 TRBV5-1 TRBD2 CASSGGTSVQNEQFF TGCGCCAGCAGCGGCGGAACTAGCGTTCAAAATGAGCAGTTCTTC
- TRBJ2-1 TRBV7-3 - CASSPLGGEQFF TGTGCCAGCAGTCCCCTAGGGGGTGAGCAGTTCTTC
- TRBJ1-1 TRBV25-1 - CASKRTGLNTEAFF TGTGCCAGTAAGCGTACAGGGCTAAACACTGAAGCTTTCTTT
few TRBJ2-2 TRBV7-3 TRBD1 CASSLGQGTTGELFF TGTGCCAGCAGCCTAGGACAGGGTACCACCGGGGAGCTGTTTTTT
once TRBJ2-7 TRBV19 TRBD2 CASSIGLADTYEQYF TGTGCCAGTAGTATCGGTCTAGCGGATACCTACGAGCAGTACTTC
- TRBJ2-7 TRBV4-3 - CASSQLLAREQYF TGCGCCAGCAGCCAATTGCTAGCGAGGGAGCAGTACTTC
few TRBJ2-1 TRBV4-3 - CASSQEDLEGSEQFF TGCGCCAGCAGCCAAGAGGATTTGGAGGGCAGTGAGCAGTTCTTC
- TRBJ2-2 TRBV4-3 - CASSRSDGTGELFF TGCGCCAGCAGCCGATCCGACGGGACCGGGGAGCTGTTTTTT
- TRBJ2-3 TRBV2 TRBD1 CASSVGQGAYTDTQYF TGTGCCAGCAGTGTGGGACAGGGGGCTTACACAGATACGCAGTATTTT
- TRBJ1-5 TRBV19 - CASSIKQSNQPQHF TGTGCCAGTAGTATCAAACAGAGCAATCAGCCCCAGCATTTT